A single sample gave rise to the 7 T cell receptor beta chains below, sequenced in a study of cytomegalovirus exposure and HLA in healthy donors. Primers: 60 Vbeta forward and 13 Jbeta reverse. The table came from immunoSEQ multiplex PCR; TCRdb's copy has only in-frame clones and leaves some out. The sample has about 140,000 clones; 76% are singletons. Source material: PBMCs. The receptors originated from a woman aged 40-49 years in good health and CMV-seronegative.

V usage is TRBV5-1 and J usage is TRBJ2-1; D not resolved. V shed 1 base and J shed 7 bases, with 6 bases lying between them. Germline V gene sequence: CDR1 SGHRS, CDR2 YFSETQ. The CDR3 length is 12 residues. The CDR3: CASSLIQNEQFF. The CDR3 DNA sequence: TGCGCCAGCAGCTTGATACAGAATGAGCAGTTCTTC.

With respect to this clone: The CDR3 carries no conserved terminal phenylalanine or tryptophan, so it likely arises from a read error. It is unclear where the CDR3 begins or ends on the DNA, so no DNA is shown, and the CDR3 is as TCRdb lists it. The V and J genes are TRBV29-1 and TRBJ1-1. Germline values: CDR1 SQVTM, CDR2 ANQGSEA. Including both end residues, the CDR3 is 11 amino acids long. This CDR3 reads CSVEDSGGGPR.

The chain recombines TRBV11-2 with TRBJ2-1; D uncertain. Germline-derived CDR1 and CDR2 are SGHAT and FQNNGV. CDR3 length equals 15 residues. Trimming left V 3 bases short and J 2 bases short, with 11 bases between. As DNA, the CDR3 is TGTGCCAGCAGCTTGGGCAGAGCACCCTACAATGAGCAGTTCTTC. As protein: CASSLGRAPYNEQFF.

The genes are TRBV9 and TRBJ2-3; 10 positions agree with TRBD2. V gave up 0 bases and J gave up 2 bases; unmatched junction bases: 3. The germline V gene has CDR1 SGDLS and CDR2 YYNGEE. This CDR3 comprises 16 residues. This chain's CDR3 is CASSVELAGFTDTQYF. The CDR3 DNA reads as TGTGCCAGCAGCGTAGAACTAGCGGGATTCACAGATACGCAGTATTTT.

The chain couples TRBV29-1 to TRBJ1-1; possibly TRBD1 for D (6 bases). V gave up 8 bases and J gave up 1 base, with 14 bases separating them. Germline loops: CDR1 SQVTM, CDR2 ANQGSEA. CDR3 size: 13 residues. Here the CDR3 reads CSSNRDQNTEAFF. The CDR3 DNA follows: TGCAGCTCAAACAGGGACCAGAACACTGAAGCTTTCTTT.

This chain links TRBV6-1 with TRBJ2-7; D is unresolved. Germline values: CDR1 MNHNS, CDR2 SASEGT. The CDR3 sequence is 15 residues long. V was trimmed by 5 bases and J by 5 bases, leaving 19 bases between them. The CDR3 DNA follows: TGTGCCAGCAGTCCTGAGGTCTCCCGGTGGAACGAGCAGTACTTC. It encodes CASSPEVSRWNEQYF.

The CDR3 nucleotides read TGTGCCAGTAGTATCGGGATCCCGCCCTCTTACGAGCAGTACTTC. As protein: CASSIGIPPSYEQYF. This chain connects TRBV19 to TRBJ2-7; the D gene is possibly TRBD2 (5 bases). The V end lost 3 bases, the J end lost 4 bases, and 16 bases lay between the germline ends. The CDR3 loop spans 15 amino acids. The germline V gene has CDR1 LNHDA and CDR2 SQIVND (reference sequence).